The subject of this entry is one TCR beta chain. The antigen remains undetermined. This specimen comes from a study of post-analysis software for immune sequencing data. For the study at large: Relapsing-remitting, secondary progressive and progressive-relapsing multiple sclerosis courses were included.

Study-level results: Relative to controls, patients had about 5 TRBV segments at higher frequency, with TRBV5-6, TRBV5-1 and TRBV20-1 among these.

This CDR3 is 14 amino acids long. The V and J ends lost 0 bases and 2 bases respectively, with 9 bases between them. Germline V lookup: CDR1 DFQATT, CDR2 SNEGSKA (reference sequence). Unique-molecular-identifier-tagged TCR beta cDNA libraries were used. MiXCR, run by TCRdb on the PCR reads, gives a single entry per CDR3 protein. The sample carries about 460,000 distinct CDR3 sequences, roughly 46% recorded once. The chain employs TRBV20-1 and TRBJ2-3; no clear D gene. The sequenced sample was blood. The sequence was collected from a girl aged 10 to 17 with multiple sclerosis. This CDR3 is CSARDWAATDTQYF. CDR3 DNA: TGCAGTGCTAGAGATTGGGCAGCCACAGATACGCAGTATTTT.